This T cell receptor (beta chain) derives from a study of CD8 T cells in ankylosing spondylitis. This clonotype came up many times. Antigen specificity is unknown. Findings and caveats of the study: Reports say disease-linked clones showed up significantly more in matched ankylosing spondylitis synovial fluid. Reactive arthritis synovial fluid and blood were previously reported to contain some motif variants. A TCR beta motif of about eight highly homologous variants appeared characteristic of ankylosing spondylitis blood.

Library preparation for TCR beta used quantitative 5'-RACE with molecular barcodes. TCRdb reprocessed the 5' RACE reads via MiXCR and lists one record per CDR3 protein. The repertoire holds around 130,000 distinct CDR3 sequences, with roughly 7.3% as singletons. V was clipped by 2 bases and J by 3 bases; unmatched bases: 11. CDR1 and CDR2 from the germline V gene are MNHEY and SVGEGT. This CDR3 region has 17 residues. This receptor was taken from a male donor with ankylosing spondylitis or in good health (not recorded which). Sequencing was performed on blood, either unsorted or a sorted T cell fraction (not recorded which). The chain uses TRBV6-2 or TRBV6-3 and TRBJ2-3; the match to TRBD1 covers 7 bases. The CDR3 DNA sequence: TGTGCCAGCAGTTACCCGACGACAGGGTTCGTAACAGATACGCAGTATTTT. The encoded protein is CASSYPTTGFVTDTQYF.